These T cell receptor beta chains were read from a single sample in a study of TIL therapy for anti-PD-1-resistant metastatic lung cancer. Clones were sequenced by immunoSEQ multiplex PCR, and TCRdb holds only the in-frame ones, with some missing. Of approximately 87,000 clones listed, roughly 65% are singletons. The sample in question was tumor tissue, obtained at baseline. The source is a person between 25 and 80 years old with non-small cell lung cancer. Each CDR3 is given with its conserved first and last residue. The order of the fields is clone size, V gene, J gene, D gene, CDR3 length, CDR3 DNA, CDR3 protein. A D gene is named only where the DNA matches it firmly. Not all rows give a size; the values are once, few, many and, for expanded clones, a class.

abundance: NA; v_gene: TRBV5-4; j_gene: TRBJ2-7; d_gene: NA; len: 14; CDR3nt: TGTGCCAGCAGCTTGAAGATGGGGGCCTACGAGCAGTACTTC; CDR3aa: CASSLKMGAYEQYF
abundance: NA; v_gene: TRBV6-5; j_gene: TRBJ1-3; d_gene: NA; len: 11; CDR3nt: TGTGCCAGCGGCCCGGGAAACACCATATATTTT; CDR3aa: CASGPGNTIYF
abundance: medium-sized; v_gene: TRBV18; j_gene: TRBJ1-2; d_gene: NA; len: 14; CDR3nt: TGTGCCAGCTCACTGGACCAGGGACCCTATGGCTACACCTTC; CDR3aa: CASSLDQGPYGYTF
abundance: NA; v_gene: TRBV18; j_gene: TRBJ1-1; d_gene: NA; len: 13; CDR3nt: TGTGCCAGCTCACCAACGGACCGCACTGAAGCTTTCTTT; CDR3aa: CASSPTDRTEAFF
abundance: NA; v_gene: TRBV29-1; j_gene: TRBJ1-4; d_gene: TRBD1; len: 16; CDR3nt: TGCAGCGTGCAGGGGACAGGGTTGGCAACTAATGAAAAACTGTTTTTT; CDR3aa: CSVQGTGLATNEKLFF
abundance: NA; v_gene: TRBV30; j_gene: TRBJ2-2; d_gene: TRBD2; len: 16; CDR3nt: TGTGCCTGGACCATAGGACTAGCGGGAGTTATCGGGGAGCTGTTTTTT; CDR3aa: CAWTIGLAGVIGELFF
abundance: few; v_gene: TRBV15; j_gene: TRBJ1-6; d_gene: NA; len: 14; CDR3nt: TGTGCCACCAGCATCCCGGGTATAGGTTCACCCCTCCACTTT; CDR3aa: CATSIPGIGSPLHF
abundance: NA; v_gene: TRBV6-6; j_gene: TRBJ2-7; d_gene: TRBD1; len: 15; CDR3nt: TGTGCCAGCAGTTACCGGGACAGGGTGTCCTACGAGCAGTACTTC; CDR3aa: CASSYRDRVSYEQYF
abundance: NA; v_gene: TRBV19; j_gene: TRBJ2-5; d_gene: TRBD2; len: 14; CDR3nt: TGTGCCAGTAGTGTCACTAGCGAGCAAGAGACCCAGTACTTC; CDR3aa: CASSVTSEQETQYF
abundance: many; v_gene: TRBV7-2; j_gene: TRBJ1-2; d_gene: NA; len: 15; CDR3nt: TGTGCCAGCAGCTTAGAAGGGCTGGGGAACTATGGCTACACCTTC; CDR3aa: CASSLEGLGNYGYTF